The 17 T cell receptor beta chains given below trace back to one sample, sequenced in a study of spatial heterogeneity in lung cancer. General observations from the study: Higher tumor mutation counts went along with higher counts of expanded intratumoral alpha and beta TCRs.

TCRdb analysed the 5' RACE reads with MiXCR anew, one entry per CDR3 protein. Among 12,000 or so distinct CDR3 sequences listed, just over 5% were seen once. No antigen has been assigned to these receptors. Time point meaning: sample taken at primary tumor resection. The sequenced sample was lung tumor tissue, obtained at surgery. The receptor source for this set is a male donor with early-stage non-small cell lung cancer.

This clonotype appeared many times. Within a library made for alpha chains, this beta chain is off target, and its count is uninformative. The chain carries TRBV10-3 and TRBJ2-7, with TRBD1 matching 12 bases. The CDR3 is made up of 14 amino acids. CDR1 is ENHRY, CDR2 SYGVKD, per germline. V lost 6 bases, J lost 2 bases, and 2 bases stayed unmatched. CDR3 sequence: CAIRGTGGAYEQYF. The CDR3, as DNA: TGTGCCATCAGGGGGACAGGGGGCGCCTACGAGCAGTACTTC.

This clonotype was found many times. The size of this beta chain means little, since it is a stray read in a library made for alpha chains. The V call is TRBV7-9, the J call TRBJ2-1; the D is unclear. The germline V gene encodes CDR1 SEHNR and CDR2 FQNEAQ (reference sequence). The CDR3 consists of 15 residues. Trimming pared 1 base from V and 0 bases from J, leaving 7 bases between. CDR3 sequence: CASSLERSSYNEQFF. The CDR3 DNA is TGTGCCAGCAGCTTAGAACGGAGCTCCTACAATGAGCAGTTCTTC.

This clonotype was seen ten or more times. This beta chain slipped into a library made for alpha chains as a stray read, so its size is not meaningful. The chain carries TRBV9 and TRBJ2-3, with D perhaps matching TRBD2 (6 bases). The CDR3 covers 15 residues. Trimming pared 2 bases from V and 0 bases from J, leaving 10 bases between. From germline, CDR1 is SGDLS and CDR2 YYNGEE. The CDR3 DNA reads TGTGCCAGCAGCGTTTGGGACTCTAGCACAGATACGCAGTATTTT. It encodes CASSVWDSSTDTQYF.

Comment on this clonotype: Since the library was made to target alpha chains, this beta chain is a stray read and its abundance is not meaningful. In DNA form, the CDR3 reads TGCGCCAGCAGCGCGGCGGGGAGAAACACTGAAGCTTTCTTT. Protein product: CASSAAGRNTEAFF. The V and J genes are TRBV5-1 and TRBJ1-1; no clear D gene. Trimming took 4 bases from V and 2 from J, leaving 12 bases between them. The CDR3 covers 14 residues. Germline values: CDR1 SGHRS, CDR2 YFSETQ.

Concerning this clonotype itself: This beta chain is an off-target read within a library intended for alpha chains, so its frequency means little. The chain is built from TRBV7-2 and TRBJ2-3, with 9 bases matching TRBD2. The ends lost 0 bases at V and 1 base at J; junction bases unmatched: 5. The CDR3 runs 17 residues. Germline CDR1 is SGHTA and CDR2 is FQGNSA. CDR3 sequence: CASSLAGSGGGTDTQYF. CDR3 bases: TGTGCCAGCAGCTTAGCGGGTAGCGGGGGAGGCACAGATACGCAGTATTTT.

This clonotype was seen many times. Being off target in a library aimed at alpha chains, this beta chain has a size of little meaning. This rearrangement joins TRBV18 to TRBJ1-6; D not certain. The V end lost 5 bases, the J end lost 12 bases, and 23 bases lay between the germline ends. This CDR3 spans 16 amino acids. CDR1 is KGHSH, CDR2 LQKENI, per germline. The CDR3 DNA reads TGTGCCAGCTCAAATTTAGGACGGACGATCATTCAACCCCTCCACTTT. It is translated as CASSNLGRTIIQPLHF.

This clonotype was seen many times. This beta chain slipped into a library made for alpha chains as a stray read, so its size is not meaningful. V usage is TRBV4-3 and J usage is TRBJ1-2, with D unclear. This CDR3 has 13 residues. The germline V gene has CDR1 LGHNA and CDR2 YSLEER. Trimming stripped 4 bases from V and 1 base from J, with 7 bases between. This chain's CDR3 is CASSLSVNYGYTF. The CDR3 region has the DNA TGCGCCAGCAGCCTGAGCGTTAACTATGGCTACACCTTC.

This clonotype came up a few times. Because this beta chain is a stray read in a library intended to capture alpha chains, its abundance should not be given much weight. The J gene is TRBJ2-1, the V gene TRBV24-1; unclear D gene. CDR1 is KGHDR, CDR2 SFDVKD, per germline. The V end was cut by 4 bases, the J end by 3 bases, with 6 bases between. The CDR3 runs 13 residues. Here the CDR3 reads CATSDLRYNEQFF. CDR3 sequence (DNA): TGTGCCACCAGTGACCTTCGCTACAATGAGCAGTTCTTC.

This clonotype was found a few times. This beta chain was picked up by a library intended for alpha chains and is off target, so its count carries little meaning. The CDR3 region has the DNA TGTGCCAGCAGCCAGGGGACAGGTCAGAGGCCCCAGCATTTT. As protein: CASSQGTGQRPQHF. The rearrangement joins TRBV3-1 to TRBJ1-5; 8 bases match TRBD1. J gave up 9 bases and V 3 bases, and 7 bases lay outside the gene matches. The CDR3 extends over 14 amino acids. CDR1 and CDR2 from the germline V gene are LGHDT and YNNKEL (reference sequence).

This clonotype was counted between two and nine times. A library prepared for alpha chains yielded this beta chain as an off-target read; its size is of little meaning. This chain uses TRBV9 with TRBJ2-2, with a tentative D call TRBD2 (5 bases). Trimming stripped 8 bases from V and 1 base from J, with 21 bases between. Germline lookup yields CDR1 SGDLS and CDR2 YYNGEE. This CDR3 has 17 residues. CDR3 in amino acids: CARPHLREEVNTGELFF. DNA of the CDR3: TGTGCCAGACCCCATCTTCGAGAGGAGGTGAACACCGGGGAGCTGTTTTTT.

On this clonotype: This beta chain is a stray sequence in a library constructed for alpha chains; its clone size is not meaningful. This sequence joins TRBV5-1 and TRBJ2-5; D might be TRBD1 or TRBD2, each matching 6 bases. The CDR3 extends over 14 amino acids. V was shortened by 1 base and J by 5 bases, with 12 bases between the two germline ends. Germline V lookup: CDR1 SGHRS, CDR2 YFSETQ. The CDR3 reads CASSLPDSGETQYF. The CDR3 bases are TGCGCCAGCAGCTTGCCGGACAGCGGGGAGACCCAGTACTTC. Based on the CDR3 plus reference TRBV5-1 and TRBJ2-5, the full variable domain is KAGVTQTPRYLIKTRGQQVTLSCSPISGHRSVSWYQQTPGQGLQFLFEYFSETQRNKGNFPGRFSGRQFSNSRSEMNVSTLELGDSALYLCASSLPDSGETQYFGPGTRLLVL.

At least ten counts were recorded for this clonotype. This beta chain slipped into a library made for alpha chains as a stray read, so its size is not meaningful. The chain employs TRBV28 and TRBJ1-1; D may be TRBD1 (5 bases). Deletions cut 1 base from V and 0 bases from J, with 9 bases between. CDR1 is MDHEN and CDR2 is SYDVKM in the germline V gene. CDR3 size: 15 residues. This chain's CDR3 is CASSLLDTVNTEAFF. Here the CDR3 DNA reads TGTGCCAGCAGTTTATTGGACACTGTGAACACTGAAGCTTTCTTT.

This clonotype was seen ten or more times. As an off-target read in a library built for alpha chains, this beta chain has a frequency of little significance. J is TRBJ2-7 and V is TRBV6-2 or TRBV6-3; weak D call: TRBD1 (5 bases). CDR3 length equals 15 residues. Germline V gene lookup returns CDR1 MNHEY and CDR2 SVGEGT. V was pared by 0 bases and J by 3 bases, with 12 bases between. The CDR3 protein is CASSYSRAGHYEQYF. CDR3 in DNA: TGTGCCAGCAGTTACTCACGGGCAGGACACTACGAGCAGTACTTC.

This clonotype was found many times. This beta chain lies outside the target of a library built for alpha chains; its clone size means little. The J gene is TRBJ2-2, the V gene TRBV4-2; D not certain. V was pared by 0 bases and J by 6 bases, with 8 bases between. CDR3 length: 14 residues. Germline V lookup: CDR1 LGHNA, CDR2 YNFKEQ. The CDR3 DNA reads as TGTGCCAGCAGCCAAGAGTGGGGTTCCGGGGAGCTGTTTTTT. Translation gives CASSQEWGSGELFF.

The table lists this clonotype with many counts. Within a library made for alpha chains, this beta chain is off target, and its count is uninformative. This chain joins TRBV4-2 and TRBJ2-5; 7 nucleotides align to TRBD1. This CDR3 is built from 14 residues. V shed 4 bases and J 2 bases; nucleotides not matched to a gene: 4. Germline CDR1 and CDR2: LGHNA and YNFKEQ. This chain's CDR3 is CASSLLGQQETQYF. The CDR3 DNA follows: TGTGCCAGCAGCCTTTTGGGACAGCAAGAGACCCAGTACTTC.

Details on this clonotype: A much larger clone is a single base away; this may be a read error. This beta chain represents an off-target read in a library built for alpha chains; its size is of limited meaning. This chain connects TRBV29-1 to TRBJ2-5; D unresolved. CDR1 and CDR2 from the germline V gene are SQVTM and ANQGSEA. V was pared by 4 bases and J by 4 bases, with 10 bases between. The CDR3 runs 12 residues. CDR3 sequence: CSVVTVRETQYF. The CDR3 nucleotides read TGCAGCGTTGTAACAGTCCGAGAGACCCAGTACTTC.

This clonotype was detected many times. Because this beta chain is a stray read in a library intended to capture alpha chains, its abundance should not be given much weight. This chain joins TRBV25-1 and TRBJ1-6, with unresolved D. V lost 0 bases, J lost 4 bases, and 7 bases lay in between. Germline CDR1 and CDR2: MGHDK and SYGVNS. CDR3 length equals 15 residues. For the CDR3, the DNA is TGTGCCAGCAGTGAATATACGGGGTATAATTCACCCCTCCACTTT. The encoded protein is CASSEYTGYNSPLHF.